This is a list of T cell receptor beta chains from one sample in a study of Graves' ophthalmopathy and Graves' hyperthyroidism. TCRdb re-called the multiplex PCR reads through MiXCR, storing one row per CDR3 protein. The table shows over 500,000 distinct CDR3 sequences, with over 20% occurring only once. Sequenced: peripheral blood. Receptors were obtained from a woman aged 18-30 years with stable Graves' hyperthyroidism. Some clones in this sample may be carry-over from other donors' samples. Both conserved end residues are part of each CDR3. Each record gives: J gene, V gene, CDR3 length, D gene, clone size, CDR3 protein, CDR3 DNA. D genes are given only for firm matches. Part of the rows lack a size; the others show once, few, many or a class for expanded clones.

TRBJ2-5,TRBV28,15,-,many,CASSRTPGREETQYF,TGTGCCAGCAGCCGCACTCCGGGACGTGAAGAGACCCAGTACTTC
TRBJ1-1,TRBV6-4,13,-,many,CASSVERYTEAFF,TGTGCCAGCAGTGTTGAGCGGTACACTGAAGCTTTCTTT
TRBJ1-5,TRBV6-1,14,-,many,CASFQGQTNQPQHF,TGTGCCAGCTTCCAAGGACAGACTAATCAGCCCCAGCATTTT
TRBJ1-1,TRBV6-1,16,-,few,CASSSIPGGRDTEAFF,TGTGCCAGCTCAAGTATCCCCGGCGGCAGGGACACTGAAGCTTTCTTT
TRBJ1-1,TRBV15,15,TRBD1,-,CATSSDRGRDTEAFF,TGTGCCACCAGCAGCGACAGGGGACGGGACACTGAAGCTTTCTTT
TRBJ1-5,TRBV7-2,16,-,many,CASSLAGAGGNQPQHF,TGTGCCAGCAGCTTAGCGGGGGCAGGGGGCAATCAGCCCCAGCATTTT
TRBJ2-7,TRBV6-1,13,TRBD2,few,CAAWGGNPYEQYF,TGTGCCGCCTGGGGGGGAAACCCCTACGAGCAGTACTTC
TRBJ2-7,TRBV2,13,-,many,CASSESGSHEQYF,TGTGCCAGCAGTGAATCAGGGTCCCACGAGCAGTACTTC
TRBJ1-1,TRBV3-1,13,-,-,CASSLISNTEAFF,TGTGCCAGCAGCTTGATCTCGAACACTGAAGCTTTCTTT
TRBJ2-7,TRBV6-1,15,-,many,CASSETVQGGHEQYF,TGTGCCAGCAGTGAAACAGTACAGGGTGGTCACGAGCAGTACTTC
TRBJ1-5,TRBV30,13,-,few,CAWSDDSNQPQHF,TGTGCCTGGAGTGATGATAGCAATCAGCCCCAGCATTTT
TRBJ1-1,TRBV3-1,15,-,few,CASSQIPQTNTEAFF,TGTGCCAGCAGTCAAATACCACAAACGAACACTGAAGCTTTCTTT
TRBJ2-2,TRBV7-2,15,TRBD2,many,CASSRAGTNTGELFF,TGTGCCAGCAGCCGAGCGGGGACGAACACCGGGGAGCTGTTTTTT
TRBJ1-1,TRBV20-1,14,-,many,CSARDLRTENGAFF,TGCAGTGCTAGAGATCTAAGGACCGAGAACGGGGCTTTCTTT
TRBJ1-2,TRBV12-3/TRBV12-4,14,TRBD1,few,CASSLRQGSSGYTF,TGTGCCAGCAGTTTAAGACAGGGTAGCTCTGGCTACACCTTC
TRBJ2-2,TRBV2,17,-,many,CASSEFRAPMNTGELFF,TGTGCCAGCAGTGAATTCAGGGCCCCGATGAACACCGGGGAGCTGTTTTTT
TRBJ2-7,TRBV27,16,-,once,CASSLDFRGMPYEQYF,TGTGCCAGCAGTTTGGATTTTCGGGGCATGCCCTACGAGCAGTACTTC
TRBJ1-2,TRBV12-3/TRBV12-4,14,TRBD1,many,CASIPGQGAYGYTF,TGTGCCAGCATTCCGGGACAGGGGGCCTATGGCTACACCTTC
TRBJ1-5,TRBV4-1,16,-,-,CASSQDSTVSNQPQHF,TGCGCCAGCAGCCAAGATTCGACCGTTAGCAATCAGCCCCAGCATTTT
TRBJ1-1,TRBV30,14,-,few,CAWSGGGSRTEAFF,TGTGCCTGGAGTGGGGGGGGGTCCAGGACTGAAGCTTTCTTT
TRBJ1-2,TRBV7-9,14,-,few,CASSRGDELRGYTF,TGTGCCAGCAGCCGCGGGGACGAGCTTCGGGGCTACACCTTC
TRBJ2-7,TRBV7-8,13,-,once,CASTPNAPGEQYF,TGTGCCAGCACTCCTAACGCTCCGGGGGAGCAGTACTTC
TRBJ1-1,TRBV3-1,14,-,few,CASSQLARNTEAFF,TGTGCCAGCAGCCAATTAGCGAGGAACACTGAAGCTTTCTTT
TRBJ2-7,TRBV11-2,13,-,many,CASSYGLIYEQYF,TGTGCCAGCAGCTACGGACTTATCTACGAGCAGTACTTC
TRBJ1-2,TRBV9,14,-,many,CASSEAPGLDGYTF,TGTGCCAGCAGCGAGGCCCCAGGTTTAGACGGCTACACCTTC
TRBJ2-7,TRBV30,13,TRBD1,-,CALTRDSNYEQYF,TGTGCCTTGACCCGGGACAGTAACTACGAGCAGTACTTC
TRBJ1-2,TRBV12-3/TRBV12-4,15,TRBD1,few,CASSFRGTGNYGYTF,TGTGCCAGCAGTTTCAGGGGGACGGGGAACTATGGCTACACCTTC
TRBJ2-7,TRBV28,16,-,many,CASSFPAAGRSYEQYF,TGTGCCAGCAGTTTCCCCGCAGCGGGCCGATCCTACGAGCAGTACTTC
TRBJ2-5,TRBV11-2,11,-,many,CASASEETQYF,TGTGCCAGCGCTTCAGAGGAGACCCAGTACTTC
TRBJ1-6,TRBV14,15,-,many,CASSQVARRDSPLHF,TGTGCCAGCAGCCAAGTTGCGAGACGGGATTCACCCCTCCACTTT
TRBJ1-6,TRBV30,12,-,many,CAWSSNDSPLHF,TGTGCCTGGAGTTCGAACGATTCACCCCTCCACTTT
TRBJ1-1,TRBV6-1,12,-,-,CASSPGEGGSFF,TGTGCCAGCAGTCCTGGGGAGGGTGGTTCTTTCTTT
TRBJ1-1,TRBV5-1,15,-,many,CASSLARQANTEAFF,TGCGCCAGCAGCTTGGCTCGTCAGGCGAACACTGAAGCTTTCTTT
TRBJ2-2,TRBV24-1,18,-,many,CATSDSLGGGPYTGELFF,TGTGCCACCAGTGATTCCCTAGGGGGGGGGCCGTACACCGGGGAGCTGTTTTTT
TRBJ2-7,TRBV5-1,14,-,-,CASSLVPNPYEQYF,TGCGCCAGCAGCTTGGTACCTAACCCCTACGAGCAGTACTTC
TRBJ2-3,TRBV4-2,16,TRBD2,-,CASSQDAGAGADTQYF,TGTGCCAGCAGCCAAGATGCGGGAGCGGGAGCAGATACGCAGTATTTT
TRBJ1-1,TRBV5-1,14,TRBD1,-,CASSSGQVGTEAFF,TGCGCCAGCAGCTCCGGACAGGTGGGCACTGAAGCTTTCTTT
TRBJ2-7,TRBV6-1,15,TRBD2,many,CASRTLAGGTYEQYF,TGTGCCAGCAGAACCCTAGCGGGGGGTACCTACGAGCAGTACTTC
TRBJ1-2,TRBV6-4,13,-,-,CASSPGATWGYTF,TGTGCCAGCAGTCCCGGGGCCACTTGGGGCTACACCTTC
TRBJ2-7,TRBV20-1,14,TRBD1,many,CSARDRDRLYEQYF,TGCAGTGCTAGAGACCGGGACAGACTCTACGAGCAGTACTTC
TRBJ2-1,TRBV2,16,-,few,CASTLGEGAHYNEQFF,TGTGCCAGCACCCTTGGGGAGGGGGCCCACTACAATGAGCAGTTCTTC
TRBJ1-2,TRBV6-5,15,TRBD1,many,CASSSPGQPNYGYTF,TGTGCCAGCAGTTCCCCGGGACAGCCCAACTATGGCTACACCTTC
TRBJ1-2,TRBV30,13,-,-,CAWSVGPIYGYTF,TGTGCCTGGAGTGTAGGACCGATCTATGGCTACACCTTC
TRBJ1-1,TRBV12-5,15,-,few,CASGLAPLMNTEAFF,TGTGCTAGTGGTTTGGCCCCTTTAATGAACACTGAAGCTTTCTTT
TRBJ1-2,TRBV4-1,15,TRBD1,many,CASSQQQGKNYGYTF,TGCGCCAGCAGCCAACAACAGGGGAAGAACTATGGCTACACCTTC
TRBJ1-2,TRBV20-1,13,-,-,CSARDDTNGGYTF,TGCAGTGCTAGAGATGACACAAACGGGGGCTACACCTTC
TRBJ2-2,TRBV6-2/TRBV6-3,15,TRBD1,once,CAIDSGTVLTGELFF,TGTGCCATCGACTCGGGGACAGTCCTTACCGGGGAGCTGTTTTTT
TRBJ2-7,TRBV12-3/TRBV12-4,13,-,few,CASSLALGNEQYF,TGTGCCAGCAGTTTAGCGCTGGGAAACGAGCAGTACTTC
TRBJ1-1,TRBV6-2/TRBV6-3,13,-,few,CASRGEGHTEAFF,TGTGCCAGCAGGGGGGAAGGGCACACTGAAGCTTTCTTT
TRBJ2-7,TRBV12-3/TRBV12-4,15,TRBD1,many,CASTNGQGGSYEQYF,TGTGCCAGCACCAACGGACAGGGGGGTTCCTACGAGCAGTACTTC
TRBJ1-1,TRBV6-2/TRBV6-3,18,TRBD1,few,CASSYSNTRQGTNTEAFF,TGTGCCAGCAGTTACTCGAATACGAGACAGGGTACGAACACTGAAGCTTTCTTT
TRBJ1-1,TRBV7-9,12,-,-,CASSTPMSEAFF,TGTGCCAGCAGCACCCCGATGTCCGAAGCTTTCTTT
TRBJ1-6,TRBV9,16,-,many,CASSSTLRDPNSPLHF,TGTGCCAGCAGTTCGACCCTCAGGGACCCTAATTCACCCCTCCACTTT
TRBJ1-1,TRBV6-1,16,TRBD1,-,CASPRDREVKNTEAFF,TGTGCCAGCCCCCGGGACAGGGAGGTGAAGAACACTGAAGCTTTCTTT
TRBJ1-2,TRBV30,13,-,few,CAWSGGETAGYTF,TGTGCCTGGAGTGGGGGAGAAACGGCTGGCTACACCTTC
TRBJ1-6,TRBV6-1,14,TRBD1,many,CASRSQGTGSPLHF,TGTGCCAGCAGGTCACAGGGGACTGGTTCACCCCTCCACTTT
TRBJ1-1,TRBV29-1,14,-,many,CSVGWDTLNTEAFF,TGCAGCGTTGGATGGGACACATTGAACACTGAAGCTTTCTTT
TRBJ1-3,TRBV11-2,16,-,many,CASSLVYSVSGNTIYF,TGTGCCAGCAGCTTAGTCTACAGTGTATCTGGAAACACCATATATTTT
TRBJ1-2,TRBV6-1,15,-,many,CASSERGGAGYGYTF,TGTGCCAGCAGTGAACGGGGGGGCGCGGGCTATGGCTACACCTTC
TRBJ2-7,TRBV5-1,14,-,-,CASSLAGAHYEQYF,TGCGCCAGCAGCTTGGCCGGGGCCCACTACGAGCAGTACTTC